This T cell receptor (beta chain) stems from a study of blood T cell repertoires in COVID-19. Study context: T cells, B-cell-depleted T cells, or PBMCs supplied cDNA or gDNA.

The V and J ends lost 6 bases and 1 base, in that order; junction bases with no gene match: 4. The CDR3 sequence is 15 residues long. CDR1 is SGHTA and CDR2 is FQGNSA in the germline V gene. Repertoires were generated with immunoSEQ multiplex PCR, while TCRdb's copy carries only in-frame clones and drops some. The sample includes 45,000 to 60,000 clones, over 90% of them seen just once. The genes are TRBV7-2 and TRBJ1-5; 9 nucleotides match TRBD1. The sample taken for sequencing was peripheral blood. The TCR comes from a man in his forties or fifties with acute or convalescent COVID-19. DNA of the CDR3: TGTGCCAGCAGGTTGACAGGGGGAAGCAATCAGCCCCAGCATTTT. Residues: CASRLTGGSNQPQHF.